These T cell receptor beta chains were read from a single sample in a study of T cell responses to AZD1222 COVID-19 vaccine. Sequencing was performed with immunoSEQ multiplex PCR; in TCRdb, only in-frame clones are kept and a portion is missing. The data show 150,000 to 180,000 clones, with about nine tenths seen just once and less than 3.5% held by the top ten. Here the sequenced sample was peripheral blood, taken on day 0 of AZD1222 vaccination. The source is an adult in good health. CDR3s include the opening cysteine and the closing phenylalanine or tryptophan. The D gene is left open where the match is weak. Rows may omit the clone size; those that give it use once, few, many or a size class.

clone_size j_call d_call v_call cdr3_aa cdr3_nt
NA TRBJ2-7 TRBD1 TRBV28 CASSRYRGTSYEQYF TGTGCCAGCAGCCGCTACAGGGGGACTTCCTACGAGCAGTACTTC
NA TRBJ2-1 NA TRBV28 CASSTSGRGEQFF TGTGCCAGCAGTACCTCGGGCCGGGGTGAGCAGTTCTTC
NA TRBJ1-2 NA TRBV3-1/TRBV3-2 CASSHQRGHGYTF TGTGCCAGCAGCCACCAACGCGGCCATGGCTACACCTTC
NA TRBJ2-5 TRBD2 TRBV7-2 CASSLSSGGVGETQYF TGTGCCAGCAGCTTAAGTAGCGGGGGGGTAGGAGAGACCCAGTACTTC
NA TRBJ2-6 NA TRBV6-4 CASSPQSSGANVLTF TGTGCCAGCAGCCCCCAGAGTTCAGGGGCCAACGTCCTGACTTTC
NA TRBJ1-1 NA TRBV9 CASSASTSNTEAFF TGTGCCAGCAGCGCCAGTACTTCGAACACTGAAGCTTTCTTT
NA TRBJ2-3 TRBD2 TRBV7-2 CASSFPAGLTDTQYF TGTGCCAGCAGCTTTCCAGCGGGACTCACAGATACGCAGTATTTT
NA TRBJ1-5 NA TRBV7-2 CASRAGANQPQHF TGTGCCAGCAGGGCAGGGGCCAATCAGCCCCAGCATTTT
NA TRBJ1-1 NA TRBV11-2 CASSLDPGPYDEAFF TGTGCCAGCAGCTTAGACCCGGGGCCTTACGATGAAGCTTTCTTT
NA TRBJ1-2 NA TRBV6-6 CASSYGQMNYGYTF TGTGCCAGCAGTTATGGACAGATGAACTATGGCTACACCTTC
NA TRBJ2-7 NA TRBV15 CATSKGLSWSEQYF TGTGCCACCAGCAAGGGACTCTCCTGGAGCGAGCAGTACTTC
few TRBJ2-1 NA TRBV5-4 CASSLDWGPYNEQFF TGTGCCAGCAGCTTGGACTGGGGACCTTACAATGAGCAGTTCTTC
NA TRBJ2-5 NA TRBV9 CASSGTDYFQETQYF TGTGCCAGCAGCGGGACGGACTACTTCCAAGAGACCCAGTACTTC
NA TRBJ1-1 NA TRBV5-5 CASSWELWANTEAFF TGTGCCAGCAGCTGGGAGTTATGGGCGAACACTGAAGCTTTCTTT
few TRBJ1-5 TRBD1 TRBV18 CASSPGQGPGNQPQHF TGTGCCAGCTCACCGGGACAGGGGCCGGGCAATCAGCCCCAGCATTTT
NA TRBJ2-2 TRBD2 TRBV6-5 CASSSLAESGELFF TGTGCCAGCAGTTCTCTAGCGGAGTCCGGGGAGCTGTTTTTT
NA TRBJ1-1 TRBD1 TRBV6-5 CASRRGQVTEAFF TGTGCCAGCAGAAGGGGGCAGGTAACTGAAGCTTTCTTT
NA TRBJ2-2 NA TRBV27 CASTLNRLNTGELFF TGTGCCAGCACCCTGAACAGGTTGAACACCGGGGAGCTGTTTTTT
NA TRBJ1-1 NA TRBV20-1 CSGTENTEAFF TGCAGCGGGACCGAGAACACTGAAGCTTTCTTT
NA TRBJ2-3 TRBD2 TRBV6-4 CASSDSARGGASSQYF TGTGCCAGCAGTGACTCGGCTCGGGGGGGTGCCTCTTCGCAGTATTTT
NA TRBJ2-3 TRBD2 TRBV7-9 CASSLVLAGGTDTQYF TGTGCCAGCAGCTTAGTCCTAGCGGGGGGCACAGATACGCAGTATTTT
NA TRBJ1-2 TRBD1 TRBV29-1 CSVLTGANYGYTF TGCAGCGTTTTGACAGGGGCCAACTATGGCTACACCTTC
once TRBJ1-1 NA TRBV5-6 CASSFRPTEAFF TGTGCCAGCAGCTTCCGGCCCACTGAAGCTTTCTTT
NA TRBJ2-4 NA TRBV3-1/TRBV3-2 CASSQAGELAKNIQYF TGTGCCAGCAGCCAAGCCGGGGAACTAGCCAAAAACATTCAGTACTTC
NA TRBJ2-2 TRBD1 TRBV5-1 CASSLEGGSSTGELFF TGCGCCAGCAGCTTGGAAGGGGGCAGTAGCACCGGGGAGCTGTTTTTT
NA TRBJ2-5 NA TRBV7-7 CASSPGTPGETQYF TGTGCTAGCAGCCCGGGGACACCGGGTGAGACCCAGTACTTC
NA TRBJ2-7 NA TRBV27 CASSGATYEQYF TGTGCCAGCAGTGGAGCGACCTACGAGCAGTACTTC
NA TRBJ1-2 NA TRBV27 CASSQQGRGYGYTF TGTGCCAGCAGTCAACAGGGACGAGGCTATGGCTACACCTTC
NA TRBJ2-3 NA TRBV7-2 CASSLLGGPDTQYF TGTGCCAGCAGCTTGCTCGGGGGGCCGGATACGCAGTATTTT
NA TRBJ2-3 NA TRBV29-1 CSGDSRARTDTQYF TGCAGCGGCGACTCTAGGGCTCGGACAGATACGCAGTATTTT
NA TRBJ1-6 NA TRBV5-4 CASSLGGSTNSPLHF TGTGCCAGCAGCTTGGGAGGTTCTACCAATTCACCCCTCCACTTT
NA TRBJ2-1 TRBD2 TRBV4-1 CASTGGEAFNEQFF TGCGCCAGCACCGGGGGGGAAGCTTTCAATGAGCAGTTCTTC
NA TRBJ1-6 NA TRBV6-2/TRBV6-3 CASSYLGQNSPLHF TGTGCCAGCAGTTACCTTGGACAGAATTCACCCCTCCACTTT
NA TRBJ2-3 TRBD2 TRBV14 CASSQGLAGTDTQYF TGTGCCAGCAGCCAAGGGCTAGCGGGCACAGATACGCAGTATTTT
NA TRBJ1-1 NA TRBV11-3 CASSLSWDRTEAFF TGTGCCAGCAGCTTAAGTTGGGATAGGACTGAAGCTTTCTTT
NA TRBJ2-3 NA TRBV6-1 CASSEAAGGPSTDTQYF TGTGCCAGCAGTGAAGCCGCCGGGGGTCCTAGCACAGATACGCAGTATTTT
NA TRBJ1-6 NA TRBV2 CASRRAFSSYNSPLHF TGTGCCAGCAGGAGGGCCTTCAGCTCCTATAATTCACCCCTCCACTTT
once TRBJ2-1 TRBD2 TRBV19 CASSFLAGAGEQFF TGTGCCAGTAGTTTTTTAGCGGGGGCCGGTGAGCAGTTCTTC
NA TRBJ1-2 TRBD1 TRBV6-2/TRBV6-3 CASSYRTLDRVRGGYGYTF TGTGCCAGCAGTTACCGTACCTTGGACAGGGTACGCGGTGGATATGGCTACACCTTC
NA TRBJ1-1 NA TRBV10-3 CAIIRETGTEAFF TGTGCCATCATCCGGGAAACGGGCACTGAAGCTTTCTTT
NA TRBJ1-1 NA TRBV12-1 CASSLVGDWGNGITEAFF NA
NA TRBJ1-2 NA TRBV5-4 CASSQVGSLGYTF TGTGCCAGCAGCCAAGTCGGGTCTCTAGGCTACACCTTC
once TRBJ2-7 TRBD1 TRBV3-1/TRBV3-2 CASSQEREQGASSPVDEQYF TGTGCCAGCAGCCAAGAACGGGAACAGGGGGCGTCGTCCCCAGTGGACGAGCAGTACTTC
few TRBJ2-6 NA TRBV5-1 CASSLTGSGGANVLTF TGCGCCAGCAGCTTGACAGGGTCTGGCGGGGCCAACGTCCTGACTTTC
NA TRBJ1-1 NA TRBV5-1 CASRFRESAEAFF TGCGCCAGCAGGTTCAGGGAGTCCGCTGAAGCTTTCTTT